This T cell receptor beta chain was captured by sequencing in a study of response to subunit inactivated influenza vaccine. Findings and limits, study-wide: Authors suggested each seasonal influenza vaccination recruits few new T cells.

The CDR3 covers 16 residues. Germline CDR1 and CDR2: SEHNR and FQNEAQ (reference sequence). Trimming removed 5 bases at V and 2 bases at J, with 17 bases between. This clonotype was seen a handful of times. As yet, its antigen is unknown. TCRdb analysed the RT-PCR reads with MiXCR anew, one entry per CDR3 protein. The sample contains 710,000 or so distinct CDR3 sequences, approximately 14% of which appear only once. The TCR sequence derives from a man in his fifties who received an inactivated influenza vaccine. This chain links TRBV7-9 with TRBJ2-3; weak D call: TRBD2 (6 bases). This specimen consisted of PBMCs from blood, obtained 11 to 12 days after vaccination. CDR3 nucleotide sequence: TGTGCCAGCAGCACCCAGATTGCGGGGATCACAGATACGCAGTATTTT. This encodes CASSTQIAGITDTQYF.